Following are 24 T cell receptor beta chains from one sample sequenced in a study of shared clonotypes between healthy human individuals. Produced via immunoSEQ multiplex PCR; TCRdb's table is partial and in-frame only. The profile covers about 490,000 clones, with over 75% appearing a single time and roughly 13% taken by the ten largest. The source material was PBMCs. The source is a woman in her thirties or forties in good health. Some clones in this sample may be carry-over from other donors' samples.

The rearrangement joins TRBV10-3 to TRBJ2-5; D might be TRBD1 (6 bases). The CDR3 length is 14 residues. Deletions cut 0 bases from V and 1 base from J, with 6 bases between. Looked up from germline, CDR1 is ENHRY and CDR2 is SYGVKD. CDR3 sequence reads: CAISESTGQETQYF. The CDR3 nucleotides read TGTGCCATCAGTGAGTCGACAGGCCAAGAGACCCAGTACTTC.

Regarding this clone: This is likely an artifact of a read error, given a far larger clone one base away. In the same sample, other DNA sequences code for this CDR3. This sequence joins TRBV7-7 and TRBJ2-5, with 11 bases identical to TRBD1. V was pared by 5 bases and J by 5 bases, with 7 bases of the junction left unmatched. The CDR3 is 15 residues long. Germline V gene lookup returns CDR1 SSHAT and CDR2 FNYEAQ (reference sequence). CDR3 in DNA: TGTGCCAGCAGCCACAGGGACAGGGGGGAGGAGACCCAGTACTTC. Its translation: CASSHRDRGEETQYF.

This rearrangement joins TRBV4-1 to TRBJ2-1; 10 nucleotides line up with TRBD1. In germline, CDR1 is MGHRA, CDR2 YSYEKL. This CDR3 comprises 20 residues. With V trimmed by 1 base and J by 3 bases, 15 bases remained unmatched. The CDR3 DNA sequence: TGCGCCAGCAGCCAAGTCCCCTGGACAGGGGGGAGGTTTAGCTACAATGAGCAGTTCTTC. This gives the protein CASSQVPWTGGRFSYNEQFF.

CDR3 DNA sequence: TGTGCCAGCTCACCGGCTAGCGGGGCCGGGGAGCTGTTTTTT. Protein sequence: CASSPASGAGELFF. The chain uses TRBV18 and TRBJ2-2; the match to TRBD2 covers 9 bases. The CDR3 is made up of 14 amino acids. Germline assignment: CDR1 KGHSH and CDR2 LQKENI. V was clipped by 3 bases and J by 6 bases; unmatched bases: 2.

As concerns this clone: One end of the junction varies from germline; a read error may be responsible. The J gene is TRBJ2-5, the V gene TRBV7-2; 12 bases agree with TRBD2. Looked up from germline, CDR1 is SGHTA and CDR2 is FQGNSA. The CDR3 covers 19 residues. CDR3 sequence (DNA): TGTGTCAGCAGCTTAGGTGAGCGGACTAGCGGGGTTGTCCAAGAGACCCAGTACTTC. This translates into CVSSLGERTSGVVQETQYF.

This clone was observed once. A far larger clone is a single base away, which makes a read error likely. V gene TRBV5-1 combines with J gene TRBJ2-7; TRBD2 agrees at 9 bases. CDR3 length: 18 amino acids. Germline V gene sequence: CDR1 SGHRS, CDR2 YFSETQ. V shed 1 base and J 4 bases; nucleotides not matched to a gene: 15. CDR3 sequence: CASSLSGLAASAPYEQYF. DNA for the CDR3: TGCGCCAGCAGCTTGTCGGGACTAGCTGCCTCGGCTCCTTACGAGCAGTACTTC.

In the case of this clone: The likely explanation is a read error, given a far larger clone one base away. V is TRBV18 and J is TRBJ2-2, with D possibly being TRBD1 (6 bases). This CDR3 has 16 residues. From germline, CDR1 is KGHSH and CDR2 LQKENI. The CDR3 loop is CASLPGAGANTGELFF. The CDR3 bases are TGTGCCAGCTTACCAGGGGCGGGCGCGAACACCGGGGAGCTGTTTTTT.

A few counts support this clone. The rearrangement links TRBV28 to TRBJ2-5, with 11 bases identical to TRBD2. Germline trimming cut 8 bases from V and 2 bases from J; bases unmatched to any gene: 4. Per the germline V gene, CDR1 is MDHEN and CDR2 is SYDVKM. The CDR3 sequence is 14 residues long. The CDR3 region has the DNA TGTGCCAGCCAACTAGCGGGAGTACAAGAGACCCAGTACTTC. Its translation is CASQLAGVQETQYF.

The chain uses TRBV6-1 and TRBJ1-1; the D gene is possibly TRBD1 (6 bases). The CDR3 consists of 14 residues. Trimming cost V 8 bases and J 0 bases, with 13 bases left between them. CDR1 is MNHNS, CDR2 SASEGT, per germline. CDR3 region: CASWTGHLNTEAFF. The CDR3 bases are TGTGCCAGCTGGACGGGACACCTGAACACTGAAGCTTTCTTT.

The V gene is TRBV11-2, the J gene TRBJ1-4, with D possibly being TRBD1 (5 bases). With 1 base removed from V and 3 bases from J, the gap between germline ends came to 9 bases. The CDR3 covers 15 residues. Germline CDR1 reads SGHAT; CDR2 reads FQNNGV. CDR3 residues: CASSLGGTANEKLFF. For the CDR3, the DNA is TGTGCCAGCAGCTTAGGTGGGACGGCTAATGAAAAACTGTTTTTT.

Of note for this clone: One base separates it from a far larger clone, so it is likely a read error. The V and J genes are TRBV29-1 and TRBJ2-7; 7 bases match TRBD1. The V segment lost 7 bases and the J segment 4 bases; nucleotides outside the gene matches: 13. Germline V gene data show CDR1 as SQVTM and CDR2 as ANQGSEA. The CDR3 consists of 14 residues. The CDR3 region is CSALRGTALYEQYF. The CDR3 DNA reads as TGCAGCGCCCTGAGGGGGACAGCCTTGTACGAGCAGTACTTC.

Concerning this clone itself: A read error likely explains this, since a far larger clone differs by one base. V and J are TRBV4-3 and TRBJ1-1; D is perhaps TRBD1 (5 bases). This CDR3 is built from 15 residues. Trimming shortened V by 0 bases and J by 4 bases, and 12 bases separated the two germline ends. The germline gives CDR1 LGHNA, CDR2 YSLEER. This CDR3 reads CASSQDSRAGTEAFF. The CDR3 DNA reads as TGCGCCAGCAGCCAAGATAGCAGGGCAGGCACTGAAGCTTTCTTT.

Comment on this clone: The sample holds other DNA sequences that translate to the same CDR3. This sequence joins TRBV27 and TRBJ2-5, with a weak D call TRBD2 (5 bases). The J call may be mistaken, given a closer DNA end match to TRBJ2-7. This CDR3 is 13 amino acids long. CDR1 and CDR2 from the germline V gene are MNHEY and SMNVEV (reference sequence). The CDR3 loop reads CASRPLVTYEQYF. DNA of the CDR3: TGTGCCAGCAGGCCACTAGTTACCTACGAGCAGTACTTC.

The chain recombines TRBV27 with TRBJ1-2, with 10 bases fitting TRBD1. The CDR3 contains 15 residues. J lost 2 bases, V lost 4 bases, and 4 bases had no gene match. The germline gives CDR1 MNHEY, CDR2 SMNVEV (reference sequence). The CDR3 nucleotides read TGTGCCAGCAGTTCCCCGGGACAGGGGAACTATGGCTACACCTTC. It codes for CASSSPGQGNYGYTF.

The sample holds a few counts of this clone. The rearrangement joins TRBV5-1 to TRBJ2-3; D is ambiguous. Germline V gives CDR1 SGHRS, CDR2 YFSETQ. The CDR3 is 13 residues long. V was shortened by 0 bases and J by 4 bases, with 6 bases between the two germline ends. The CDR3 nucleotides read TGCGCCAGCAGCTTGGACCGGGCAGATACGCAGTATTTT. Its translation: CASSLDRADTQYF.

On this clone itself: One end of the junction is discordant with germline, which a read error may explain. The rearrangement uses TRBV4-2 and TRBJ2-1; 7 positions match TRBD1. This CDR3 region has 13 residues. CDR1 and CDR2 (germline): LGHNA, YNFKEQ. The CDR3 is CASSQDTPDRTVF. The CDR3 DNA sequence: TGTGCCAGCAGCCAAGATACCCCGGACAGGACGGTCTTC.

Comments on this clone: This is likely an artifact of a read error, given a far larger clone one base away. Other nucleotide sequences from this sample produce the same CDR3. This chain links TRBV6-1 with TRBJ1-3; D unclear. Germline V gives CDR1 MNHNS, CDR2 SASEGT. The CDR3 spans 16 residues. The CDR3 sequence: CASSGPLRYSGNTIYF. CDR3 DNA sequence: TGTGCCAGCAGTGGACCTCTTAGATACTCTGGAAACACCATATACTTT.

This clone was counted ten times or more. The V gene is TRBV4-3, the J gene TRBJ1-2, with 9 bases fitting TRBD1. The junction had 4 bases not matched to a gene; V was cut back by 1 base and J by 4 bases. Germline CDR1 is LGHNA and CDR2 is YSLEER. CDR3 size: 15 residues. CDR3 sequence: CASSQGMGQGYGYTF. CDR3 DNA sequence: TGCGCCAGCAGCCAAGGAATGGGACAGGGCTATGGCTACACCTTC.

Of note for this clone: At one end, the junction sequence differs from germline, possibly due to a read error. The chain recombines TRBV27 with TRBJ1-1; TRBD1 is a possible D gene (5 bases). From germline, CDR1 is MNHEY and CDR2 SMNVEV (reference sequence). The CDR3 spans 14 residues. This CDR3 is CASRLYGEGTEAFF. CDR3 DNA sequence: TGTGCCAGCAGATTATACGGAGAGGGGACTGAAGCTTTCTTT.

This clone was found many times. This rearrangement joins TRBV6-1 to TRBJ2-7, with D possibly called TRBD1 or TRBD2 (6 bases each). Trimming stripped 1 base from V and 4 bases from J, with 14 bases between. The CDR3 has 15 residues. Germline assignment: CDR1 MNHNS and CDR2 SASEGT. CDR3 DNA sequence: TGTGCCAGCAGTGAAGTCGAGGAAGGGGGGTACGAGCAGTACTTC. Its protein product is CASSEVEEGGYEQYF.

This chain uses TRBV7-9 with TRBJ1-5; D is perhaps TRBD1 (5 bases). Germline V gene lookup returns CDR1 SEHNR and CDR2 FQNEAQ (reference sequence). V was shortened by 5 bases and J by 1 base, with 15 bases between the two germline ends. The CDR3 loop spans 16 amino acids. The CDR3: CASSPKGLSSNQPQHF. Here the CDR3 DNA reads TGTGCCAGCAGCCCGAAGGGGCTAAGCAGCAATCAGCCCCAGCATTTT.

J is TRBJ1-2 and V is TRBV28; 9 bases align to TRBD1. The CDR3 is 14 residues long. Trimming at V came to 5 bases and at J to 7 bases, leaving 8 bases not matched to a gene. Germline V CDR1 and CDR2: MDHEN, SYDVKM. The CDR3 region is CASSQAGTGRGYTF. The CDR3, as DNA: TGTGCCAGCAGTCAAGCCGGGACAGGGCGTGGCTACACCTTC.

This clone was counted only a few times. The chain combines TRBV9 with TRBJ2-7, with TRBD1 identical over 7 bases. The J segment lost 3 bases and the V segment lost 4 bases, leaving 7 bases of the junction unmatched. The germline V gene has CDR1 SGDLS and CDR2 YYNGEE. There are 14 residues in the CDR3. CDR3 coding DNA: TGTGCCAGCAGCCCAACGGGACAGTACTACGAGCAGTACTTC. Its protein product is CASSPTGQYYEQYF.

A few counts support this clone. The rearrangement links TRBV7-9 to TRBJ1-4, with no clear D. The V gene lost 2 bases and the J gene lost 1 base, with 8 bases spanning the gap. The CDR3 is 15 residues long. Per germline, CDR1 SEHNR and CDR2 FQNEAQ (reference sequence). Written as DNA, the CDR3 is TGTGCCAGCAGCTTACGCGCTGAAACTAATGAAAAACTGTTTTTT. This codes for CASSLRAETNEKLFF.